This T cell receptor (beta chain) is drawn from a study of tissue T cells after allogeneic stem cell transplantation. Regarding the study as a whole: In patients and mice, blood and spleen missed much of tissue repertoire.

Sequencing of TCRbeta CDR3 at survey depth gave sequences and template counts. TCRdb's copy holds only in-frame clones and misses some; the assay was immunoSEQ multiplex PCR. Among around 4,100 clones listed, over 55% were seen once. Retrospectively chosen non-transplant comparators had other cancers and at least five gastrointestinal samples, without known gastrointestinal disease. Autopsy tissues included GI tract, liver, skin and lymphoid organs. V lost 4 bases and J lost 1, with 8 bases in between. Germline V lookup: CDR1 LNHNV, CDR2 YYDKDF (reference sequence). The CDR3 is made up of 14 amino acids. Remarks on this clone: Its antigen is as yet unknown.

This rearrangement joins TRBV15 to TRBJ1-5; D is ambiguous. The receptor's source is a female donor of 60 years or more with lung cancer. The material was tissue from the esophagus, obtained at autopsy. The CDR3 nucleotides are TGTGCCACCAGCACTAACCCCAGCAATCAGCCCCAGCATTTT. The encoded protein is CATSTNPSNQPQHF.